These T cell receptor beta chains were read from a single sample in a study of blood T cells in healthy people across ages. TCRdb recomputed calls from the 5' RACE reads with MiXCR, one row per CDR3 protein. The repertoire includes 650,000 to 700,000 distinct CDR3 sequences, approximately 31% of them detected once, and just over 15% sits in the top ten. Sequencing was performed on blood. These receptor sequences come from an elderly woman in good health. Both conserved end residues are trimmed from each CDR3.

cdr3_length j_call v_call cdr3_aa
12 TRBJ2-3 TRBV12-3/TRBV12-4 ASRTGQSTDTQY
11 TRBJ2-5 TRBV7-6 ASDPGLPNEQY
13 . TRBV5-1 ASRPSPGQDDEQY
10 TRBJ2-1 TRBV3-1 ASSPYSNEQF
14 TRBJ2-1 TRBV4-3 ASSQEVGVLTYEQF
10 TRBJ2-7 TRBV28 ASSLLRYEQY
12 TRBJ2-1 TRBV7-9 ASRASGAYNEQF
10 TRBJ1-4 TRBV10-3 AISGTGYEVF
15 TRBJ2-5 TRBV7-2 ASSLVRGGGARETQY
12 TRBJ1-4 TRBV6-2/TRBV6-3 ASSARMGSEKLF
10 TRBJ2-7 TRBV6-6 ASSAIGYEQY
11 . TRBV5-1 ASSLGTRDEQY
11 TRBJ2-7 TRBV20-1 SATGTSGYEQY
12 TRBJ1-5 TRBV6-2/TRBV6-3 ASRPGQNCQPQH
11 TRBJ1-6 TRBV12-3/TRBV12-4 ASSPLAASPLH
14 TRBJ1-6 TRBV11-2 ASSSVGGQAGSPLH
12 TRBJ2-1 TRBV6-2/TRBV6-3 ASSYGIEINEQF
13 TRBJ2-7 TRBV7-2 ASSPTDRGTYEQY
12 TRBJ1-6 TRBV11-1 ASSFGTGVSPLH
12 TRBJ2-7 TRBV7-3 ASSPDHYTYEQY
12 TRBJ1-5 TRBV6-5 ASSPTGYGEPQH
12 TRBJ1-2 TRBV27 ASSLSRVGYGYT
12 TRBJ1-2 TRBV9 ASSVGGQHYGYT
9 TRBJ1-2 TRBV20-1 SARGDYGYT
13 TRBJ1-6 TRBV7-2 ASSLAGTGGSPLH
13 TRBJ1-2 TRBV18 ASSPGDRKDYGYT